This T cell receptor beta chain was sequenced for a study of cytomegalovirus exposure and HLA in healthy donors (dated by TCRdb to the late 2010s). In the study overall: According to an earlier analysis of several hundred of the donors, 200 million or so T cells yielded over 90 million unique TCR beta sequences and around 280 Gb of sequence data. An early release that covered roughly 600 HLA-typed donors contained around 300 gigabases of sequencing data and tens of millions of unique TCR sequences. The genetic ancestry cluster associated with self-reported Caucasian donors included 81% of the roughly 360 genotyped donors. The study was designed to test whether signatures of past pathogen exposure could be identified by cataloging public T cell receptors. The study used immunosequencing to profile the T cell repertoires of some 600 subjects and linked those repertoires to cytomegalovirus serostatus. In addition to the first cohort of approximately 650 subjects, a separate validation cohort of approximately 130 different subjects was used. To predict cytomegalovirus infection status, the study combined high-throughput TCR immunosequencing, statistical association of individual TCRs with disease status, and machine learning. In a later analysis, previously published TCR beta repertoires from 600 to 850 donors were re-analyzed and high-resolution HLA genotyping was added so that TCR occurrence patterns could be studied. Rather than drawing on any new phenotypic data, the later analysis identified candidate immune exposures from TCR beta sequences and the way those sequences occurred across donors. To decide whether each TCR beta V gene segment behaved as functional or pseudogenic, an earlier analysis of some 600 of the donors relied on high-throughput TCR beta sequencing. Alongside the repertoire data, information on donor age, sex, ethnicity and CMV serostatus was compiled. A later genetic analysis used genome-wide SNP genotypes for about three fifths of the 666 donors, treating that subset as a discovery cohort. All discovery cohort repertoires had been generated on a single sequencing platform. Both class I and class II loci were covered by HLA typing, at four-digit resolution. Typing coverage differed by locus: A, B, C, DRB1 and DQB1 were typed in roughly 629-640 donors, DQA1 in about 510, DPA1 in 600 to 610, and DPB1 in about 450. Several DR-DQ haplotypes were handled as single units for association and clustering, since linkage in the cohort was strong. Among some 400 genotyped donors of the cohort, an average of approximately 240,000 unique TCR beta nucleotide sequences was sequenced per donor, of which 15% to 20% were non-productive.

The library was generated by the immunoSEQ multiplex PCR assay. A mixture of 60 forward primers for TCR Vbeta segments and 13 reverse primers for TCR Jbeta segments was used in the multiplex PCR. Amplification of the CDR3 region of rearranged TCR beta genes was performed with a multiplex PCR assay on genomic DNA. The Illumina HiSeq System was used to sequence the amplified TCR beta libraries as 87-base-pair reads. On the authors' methods: Across the 640 or so repertoires, a later analysis counted approximately 75 million unique TCR beta chains, 8.5 million to 12 million of which were shared by at least two donors. To remove PCR and sequencing errors, raw reads were error-corrected and collapsed into unique sequences using a nearest-neighbor algorithm that merged closely related sequences. V, D and J gene segments were assigned by aligning CDR3 sequences to IMGT reference sequences. For a sequence to be retained, a match of at least six nucleotides was required to both a V gene segment and a J gene segment. Rearrangements were called productive when the CDR3 lacked stop codons and stayed in frame with V and J; all others were non-productive. CDR3 was defined according to IMGT convention as the region running from the second conserved V-encoded cysteine to the conserved J-encoded phenylalanine. The earlier analysis of about 560 of the donors excluded any sequence lacking an unambiguous match to a single V gene segment. In an earlier analysis of 450 to 700 of the donors, V segments were called functional above 56.7% productive rearrangements and were called segregating when the between-donor standard deviation exceeded 5%. A statistical classification framework was built to diagnose cytomegalovirus status from the catalog of TCR beta chain sequences. In a later analysis, TCR nucleotide sequences were compared against IMGT/GENE-DB human TR gene sequences so that V and J genes could be assigned. In a later analysis, CDR3 sequences and most-parsimonious VDJ recombination scenarios were assigned using the TCRdist pipeline. A later analysis defined each TCR beta chain by its CDR3 amino acid sequence plus V-gene family, and excluded reads lacking a unique V-gene family. A later analysis removed several hundred highly shared, low-generation-probability nucleotide sequences to deal with suspected cross-contamination and a sequencing artifact. For each public chain, a later analysis derived a clonal expansion index from normalized ranks of inferred template counts within each repertoire. Generation probabilities in a later analysis came from a VDJ recombination model fitted to out-of-frame rearrangements, and those results were checked against IGoR. Hypergeometric tests were used in a later analysis to score TCR-TCR, TCR-HLA and TCR-CMV co-occurrence, with a repertoire-size bias correction applied to the TCR pairs. In a later analysis, false discovery rates were estimated by permuting HLA or CMV assignments 20 times. A later analysis grouped co-occurring TCRs with DBSCAN, adding TCRdist sequence similarity when clustering within HLA-allele-positive subsets. For co-occurrence clustering, repertoires with fewer than 30,000 or more than 120,000 public chains were excluded, along with four or five repertoires with anomalous nucleotide sharing. Here the immuneACCESS table is served through TCRdb, limited to in-frame sequences with V and J called. Missing clones are a known gap in these copies; in checked studies unresolved V genes cover under half, and the rest lacks a known reason. V and J calls and clone size are given by that table; D and trimming were obtained from the DNA. The table for this sample lists approximately 150,000 clones; 60% to 80% of them were counted only once. The leading ten clones occupy about 11% of the sample.

The investigation overall reported the following: Strong co-occurrence of HLA alleles, especially DR and DQ, made assigning TCR associations to individual alleles difficult. In an earlier analysis of under 600 of the donors, most TCR beta V segments were observed in productive rearrangements about 90% or about 30% of the time, broadly matching IMGT annotations. Several of the top co-occurrence clusters appeared to be linked to parvovirus B19, influenza, CMV and Epstein-Barr virus, according to a later analysis. At a false discovery rate of 0.05, a later analysis linked some 18,000 TCR beta sequences to specific HLA alleles. Presence/absence analyses assumed roughly uniform sequencing depth across donors, an assumption that may not hold. A cluster of highly shared sequence variants was judged likely to represent a technical artifact of the sequencing pipeline. Linkage disequilibrium might explain the correlated functional status among segregating V segments, but an unknown experimental factor could not be excluded. The study gave a list of some 150 TCR beta chains associated with cytomegalovirus. In a later analysis, the rate of TCR association differed among HLA loci, with DRB1 alleles having the most associated TCRs and HLA-C alleles having the fewest. According to a later genetic analysis, donors in an Asian-associated ancestry cluster had fewer N-insertions in productive TCRs than the roughly 670-donor mean. Across donors, most TCR sequences were observed very rarely, whereas some public TCRs were present in many individuals. This cohort had only TCR beta chains sequenced, and the lack of alpha or paired-chain data limited which features could be detected. According to a later analysis, most CMV-associated TCR beta chains appeared to be HLA-restricted, and the HLA associations seemed to be driven largely by CMV exposure. Because counts were too low, fewer than 20 rarely observed V segments, including chromosome 9 orphons, were excluded from the earlier analysis of 587 of the donors. In vitro tests confirmed that a few of the cytomegalovirus-associated TCR beta chains recognize cytomegalovirus antigens. The classifier was reported to diagnose cytomegalovirus status with high specificity and sensitivity in both the original cohort and the validation cohort. HLA typing was unavailable for some donors at each locus, so association tests used only the typed subset. A further reported finding was that TCR beta sequences accurately predicted the HLA-A and HLA-B alleles for most subjects in the first cohort. Compared with equally common non-associated chains, HLA-associated TCR beta chains in a later analysis were more clonally expanded and had lower generation probabilities. A later genetic analysis associated a missense DCLRE1C variant with V-gene and J-gene trimming of TCR beta chains, and an independent cohort replicated the association. CMV serostatus was the only immune exposure information available for the cohort. It was suggested by the authors that the approach could potentially be generalized to other disease states and immunological phenotypes.

About this clone itself: The target of this receptor is not known. No base quality information exists; no much larger clone differs at one position.

In total, 666 healthy bone marrow donors made up the cohort. All cohort members were sampled while nominally healthy, although unrecorded immune exposures were likely present. The donor tested CMV seropositive, placing the donor among the 289 seropositive members of the cohort. Every donor gave a peripheral blood sample, and the peripheral blood mononuclear cells from that sample were used for TCR beta sequencing. Genomic DNA extraction from the blood cell samples was performed with the Qiagen DNeasy Blood Extraction Kit. Source material: PBMCs. The clonotype comes from a man aged 18 to 30 in good health and CMV-seropositive.

The CDR3 protein sequence reads: CASSLGGQTNEKLFF. The bases read TGTGCCAGCAGTTTAGGTGGGCAGACTAATGAAAAACTGTTTTTT. The rearranged segments are TRBV28 and TRBJ1-4; no D segment can be confidently identified. The CDR3 covers 15 residues, taking in both the cysteine and the phenylalanine. Only the CDR3 portion is preserved as DNA: 45 bases, with reading frame beginning at the first base. Per the germline V gene, MDHEN is the CDR1 and SYDVKM is the CDR2. Relative to germline, V is 2 bases shorter and J is 2 bases shorter, with 9 bases between their ends. With all but the CDR3 taken from the reference TRBV28 and TRBJ1-4 genes, the full variable domain is: DVKVTQSSRYLVKRTGEKVFLECVQDMDHENMFWYRQDPGLGLRLIYFSYDVKMKEKGDIPEGYSVSREKKERFSLILESASTNQTSMYLCASSLGGQTNEKLFFGSGTQLSVL.